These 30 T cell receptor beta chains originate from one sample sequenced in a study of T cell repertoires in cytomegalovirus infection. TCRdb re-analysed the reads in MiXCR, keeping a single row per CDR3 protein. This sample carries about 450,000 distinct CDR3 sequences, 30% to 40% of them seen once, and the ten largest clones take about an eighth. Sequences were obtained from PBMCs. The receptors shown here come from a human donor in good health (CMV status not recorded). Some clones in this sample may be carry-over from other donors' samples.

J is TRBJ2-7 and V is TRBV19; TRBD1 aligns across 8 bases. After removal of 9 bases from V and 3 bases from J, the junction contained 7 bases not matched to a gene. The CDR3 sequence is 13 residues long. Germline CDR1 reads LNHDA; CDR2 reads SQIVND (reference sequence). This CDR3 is CASRDRTFYEQYF. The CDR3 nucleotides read TGTGCCAGCCGGGACAGGACCTTCTACGAGCAGTACTTC. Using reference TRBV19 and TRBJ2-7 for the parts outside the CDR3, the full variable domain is DGGITQSPKYLFRKEGQNVTLSCEQNLNHDAMYWYRQDPGQGLRLIYYSQIVNDFQKGDIAEGYSVSREKKESFPLTVTSAQKNPTAFYLCASRDRTFYEQYFGPGTRLTVT.

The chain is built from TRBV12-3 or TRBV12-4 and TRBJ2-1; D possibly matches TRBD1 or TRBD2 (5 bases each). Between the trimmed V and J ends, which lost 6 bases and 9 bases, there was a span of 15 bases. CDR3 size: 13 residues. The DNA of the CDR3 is TGTGCCAGCAGCCCCGGGACGGCGACTGAGCAGTTCTTC. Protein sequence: CASSPGTATEQFF.

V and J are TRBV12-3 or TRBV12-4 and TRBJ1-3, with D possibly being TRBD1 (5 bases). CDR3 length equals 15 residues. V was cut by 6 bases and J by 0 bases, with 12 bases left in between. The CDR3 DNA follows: TGTGCCAGCAGGCTACAGGACCTCTCTGGAAACACCATATATTTT. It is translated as CASRLQDLSGNTIYF.

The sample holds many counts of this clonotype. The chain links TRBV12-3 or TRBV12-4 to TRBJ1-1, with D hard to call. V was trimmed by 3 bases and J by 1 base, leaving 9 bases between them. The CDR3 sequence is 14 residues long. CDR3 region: CASSFISGNTEAFF. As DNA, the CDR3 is TGTGCCAGCAGTTTTATAAGCGGGAACACTGAAGCTTTCTTT.

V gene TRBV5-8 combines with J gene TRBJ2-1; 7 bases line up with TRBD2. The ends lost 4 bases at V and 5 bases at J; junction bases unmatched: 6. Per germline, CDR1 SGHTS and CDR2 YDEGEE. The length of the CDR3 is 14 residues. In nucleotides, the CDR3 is TGTGCCAGCAGCCACGGGGGGATCCACAATGAGCAGTTCTTC. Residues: CASSHGGIHNEQFF. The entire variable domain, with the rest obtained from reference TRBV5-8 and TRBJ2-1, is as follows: EAGVTQSPTHLIKTRGQQATLRCSPISGHTSVYWYQQALGLGLQFLLWYDEGEERNRGNFPPRFSGRQFPNYSSELNVNALELEDSALYLCASSHGGIHNEQFFGPGTRLTVL.

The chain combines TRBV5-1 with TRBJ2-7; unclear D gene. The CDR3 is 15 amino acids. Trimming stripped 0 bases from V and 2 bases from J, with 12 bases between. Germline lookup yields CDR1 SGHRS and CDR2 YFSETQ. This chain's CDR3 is CASSLGSSKTYEQYF. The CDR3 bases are TGCGCCAGCAGCTTGGGATCATCTAAAACCTACGAGCAGTACTTC.

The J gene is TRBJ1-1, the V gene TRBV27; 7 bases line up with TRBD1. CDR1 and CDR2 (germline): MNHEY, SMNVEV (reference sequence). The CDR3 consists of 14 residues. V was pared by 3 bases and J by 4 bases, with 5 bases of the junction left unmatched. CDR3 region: CASSFLDRPTEAFF. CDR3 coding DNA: TGTGCCAGCAGTTTCCTGGACAGGCCCACTGAAGCTTTCTTT.

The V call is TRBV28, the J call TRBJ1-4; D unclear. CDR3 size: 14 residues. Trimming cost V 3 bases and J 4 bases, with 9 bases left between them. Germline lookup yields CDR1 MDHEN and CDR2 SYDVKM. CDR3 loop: CASSFRTINEKLFF. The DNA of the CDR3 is TGTGCCAGCAGTTTTCGGACCATTAATGAAAAACTGTTTTTT.

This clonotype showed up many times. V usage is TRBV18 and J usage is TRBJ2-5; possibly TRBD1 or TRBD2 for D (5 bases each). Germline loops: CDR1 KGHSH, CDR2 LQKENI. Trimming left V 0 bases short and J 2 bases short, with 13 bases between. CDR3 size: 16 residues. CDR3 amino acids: CASSPPQGGSQETQYF. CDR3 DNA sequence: TGTGCCAGCTCACCACCCCAGGGCGGGTCACAAGAGACCCAGTACTTC.

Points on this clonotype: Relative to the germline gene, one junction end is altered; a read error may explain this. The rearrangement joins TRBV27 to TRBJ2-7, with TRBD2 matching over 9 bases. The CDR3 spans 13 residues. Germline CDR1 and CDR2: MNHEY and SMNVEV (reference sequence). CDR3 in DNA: TGTGCCAGCAGGTCTAGCGGGGATTACGAGCCGTACTTC. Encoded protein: CASRSSGDYEPYF.

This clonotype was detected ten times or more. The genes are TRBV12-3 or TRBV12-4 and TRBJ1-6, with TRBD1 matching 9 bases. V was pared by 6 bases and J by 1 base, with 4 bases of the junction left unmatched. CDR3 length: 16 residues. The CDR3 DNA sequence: TGTGCCAGCAGCTCGGACAGGGGATCCTATAATTCACCCCTCCACTTT. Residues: CASSSDRGSYNSPLHF.

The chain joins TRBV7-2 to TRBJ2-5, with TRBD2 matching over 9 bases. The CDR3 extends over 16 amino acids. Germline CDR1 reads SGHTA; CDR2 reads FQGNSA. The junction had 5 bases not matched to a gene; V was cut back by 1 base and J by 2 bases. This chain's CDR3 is CASSLEASGVQETQYF. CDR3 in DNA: TGTGCCAGCAGCTTAGAGGCTAGCGGGGTTCAAGAGACCCAGTACTTC.

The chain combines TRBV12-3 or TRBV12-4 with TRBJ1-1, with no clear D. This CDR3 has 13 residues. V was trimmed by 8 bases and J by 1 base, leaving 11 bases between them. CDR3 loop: CASRAVPNTEAFF. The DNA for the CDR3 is TGTGCCAGCCGGGCAGTACCGAACACTGAAGCTTTCTTT.

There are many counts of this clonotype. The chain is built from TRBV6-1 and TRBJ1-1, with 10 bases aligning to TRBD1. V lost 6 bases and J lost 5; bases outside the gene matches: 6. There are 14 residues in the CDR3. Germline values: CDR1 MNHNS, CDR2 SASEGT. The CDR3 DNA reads TGTGCCAGCAGCCAACGGACAGGGGGAACTGAAGCTTTCTTT. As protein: CASSQRTGGTEAFF.

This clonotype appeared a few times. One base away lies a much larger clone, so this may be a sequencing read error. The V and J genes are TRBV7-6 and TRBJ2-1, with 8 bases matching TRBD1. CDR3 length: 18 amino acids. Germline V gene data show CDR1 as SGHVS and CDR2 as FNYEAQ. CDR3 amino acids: CASSQRIQGAAAYNEQLF. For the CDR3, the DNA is TGTGCCAGCAGCCAACGAATTCAGGGGGCTGCCGCCTACAATGAGCAGTTATTC.

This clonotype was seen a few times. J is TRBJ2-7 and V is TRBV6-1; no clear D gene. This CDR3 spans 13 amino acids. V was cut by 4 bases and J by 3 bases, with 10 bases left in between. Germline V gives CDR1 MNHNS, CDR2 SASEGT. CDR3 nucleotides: TGTGCCAGCAGTGTTCAAAAGAGCTACGAGCAGTACTTC. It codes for CASSVQKSYEQYF.

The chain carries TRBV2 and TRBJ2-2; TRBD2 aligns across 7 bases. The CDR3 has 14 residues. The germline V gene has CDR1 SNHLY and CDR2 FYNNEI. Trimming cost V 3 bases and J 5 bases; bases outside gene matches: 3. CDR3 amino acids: CASSEWGGTGELFF. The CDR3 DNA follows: TGTGCCAGCAGTGAGTGGGGGGGGACCGGGGAGCTGTTTTTT.

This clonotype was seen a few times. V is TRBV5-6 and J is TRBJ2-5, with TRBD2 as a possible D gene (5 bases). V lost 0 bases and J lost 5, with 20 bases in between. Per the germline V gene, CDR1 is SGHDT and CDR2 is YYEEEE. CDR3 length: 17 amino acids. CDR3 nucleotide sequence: TGTGCCAGCAGCTTGGAACTAGGCCCCACACAATCGGAGACCCAGTACTTC. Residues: CASSLELGPTQSETQYF. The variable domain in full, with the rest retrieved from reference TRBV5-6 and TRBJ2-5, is DAGVTQSPTHLIKTRGQQVTLRCSPKSGHDTVSWYQQALGQGPQFIFQYYEEEERQRGNFPDRFSGHQFPNYSSELNVNALLLGDSALYLCASSLELGPTQSETQYFGPGTRLLVL.

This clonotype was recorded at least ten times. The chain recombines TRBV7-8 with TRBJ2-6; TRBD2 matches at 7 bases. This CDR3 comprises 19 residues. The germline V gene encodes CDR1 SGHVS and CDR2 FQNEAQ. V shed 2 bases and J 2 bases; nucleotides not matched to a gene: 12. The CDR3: CASSLLYREGAPGANVLTF. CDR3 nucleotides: TGTGCCAGCAGCTTATTGTATAGGGAGGGAGCGCCTGGGGCCAACGTCCTGACTTTC. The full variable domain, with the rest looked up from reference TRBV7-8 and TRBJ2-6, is GAGVSQSPRYKVAKRGQDVALRCDPISGHVSLFWYQQALGQGPEFLTYFQNEAQLDKSGLPSDRFFAERPEGSVSTLKIQRTQQEDSAVYLCASSLLYREGAPGANVLTFGAGSRLTVL.

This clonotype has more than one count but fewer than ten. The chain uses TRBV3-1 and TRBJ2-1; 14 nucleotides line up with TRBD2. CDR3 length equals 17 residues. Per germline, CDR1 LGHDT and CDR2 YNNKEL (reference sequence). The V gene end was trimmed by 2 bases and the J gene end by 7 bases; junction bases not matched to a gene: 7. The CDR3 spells CASSQPRLAGGPNEQFF. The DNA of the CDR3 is TGTGCCAGCAGCCAACCACGACTAGCGGGGGGGCCTAATGAGCAGTTCTTC.

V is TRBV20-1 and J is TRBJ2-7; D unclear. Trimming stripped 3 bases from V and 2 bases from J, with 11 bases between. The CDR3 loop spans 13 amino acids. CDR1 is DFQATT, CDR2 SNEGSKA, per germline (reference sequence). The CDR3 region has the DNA TGCAGTGCTAGTCGCGTTTCTACCTACGAGCAGTACTTC. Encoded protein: CSASRVSTYEQYF.

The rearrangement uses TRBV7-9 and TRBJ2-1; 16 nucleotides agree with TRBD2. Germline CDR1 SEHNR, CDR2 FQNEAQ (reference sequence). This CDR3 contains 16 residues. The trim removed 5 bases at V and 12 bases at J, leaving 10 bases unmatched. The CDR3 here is CASSRTTGLAGGGQFF. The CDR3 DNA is TGTGCCAGCAGCCGAACGACGGGACTAGCGGGGGGGGGGCAGTTCTTC.

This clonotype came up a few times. The CDR3 DNA follows: TGCAGCGTTGTTACCTACGAGCAGTACTTC. Translated: CSVVTYEQYF. V usage is TRBV29-1 and J usage is TRBJ2-7, with no clear D. The germline gives CDR1 SQVTM, CDR2 ANQGSEA. Trimming pared 4 bases from V and 2 bases from J, leaving 3 bases between. The CDR3 covers 10 residues.

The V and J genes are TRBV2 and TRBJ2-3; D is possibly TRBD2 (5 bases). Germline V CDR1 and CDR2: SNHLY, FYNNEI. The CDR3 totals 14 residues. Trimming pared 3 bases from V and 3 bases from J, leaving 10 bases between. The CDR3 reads CASSDSARTDTQYF. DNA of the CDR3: TGTGCCAGCAGTGATAGCGCACGGACAGATACGCAGTATTTT.

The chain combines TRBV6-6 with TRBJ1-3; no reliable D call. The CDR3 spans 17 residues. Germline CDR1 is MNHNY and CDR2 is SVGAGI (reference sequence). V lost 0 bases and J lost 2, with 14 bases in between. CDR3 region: CASSYSKVGSPGNTIYF. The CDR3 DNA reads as TGTGCCAGCAGTTACTCGAAGGTCGGGTCACCTGGAAACACCATATATTTT.

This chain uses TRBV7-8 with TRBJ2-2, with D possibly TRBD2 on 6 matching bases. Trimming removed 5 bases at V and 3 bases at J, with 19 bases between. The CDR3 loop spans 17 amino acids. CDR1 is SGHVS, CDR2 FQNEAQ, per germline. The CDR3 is CASSTPGTSVDTGELFF. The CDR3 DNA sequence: TGTGCCAGCAGCACACCCGGGACTTCCGTCGACACCGGGGAGCTGTTTTTT.

The CDR3 loop is CASTASGTGLAQFF. CDR3 bases: TGTGCCAGCACCGCCTCCGGGACAGGGTTAGCGCAGTTCTTC. The V call is TRBV6-2 or TRBV6-3, the J call TRBJ2-1, with 9 bases fitting TRBD1. Trimming at V came to 7 bases and at J to 12 bases, leaving 13 bases not matched to a gene. The CDR3 is made up of 14 amino acids. CDR1 is MNHEY, CDR2 SVGEGT, per germline.

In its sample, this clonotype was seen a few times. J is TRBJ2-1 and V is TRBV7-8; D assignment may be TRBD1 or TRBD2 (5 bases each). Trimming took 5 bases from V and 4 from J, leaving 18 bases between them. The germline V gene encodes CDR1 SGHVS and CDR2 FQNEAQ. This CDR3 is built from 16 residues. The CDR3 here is CASSPSGPALYNEQFF. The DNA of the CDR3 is TGTGCCAGCAGCCCTTCGGGACCCGCCCTTTACAATGAGCAGTTCTTC.

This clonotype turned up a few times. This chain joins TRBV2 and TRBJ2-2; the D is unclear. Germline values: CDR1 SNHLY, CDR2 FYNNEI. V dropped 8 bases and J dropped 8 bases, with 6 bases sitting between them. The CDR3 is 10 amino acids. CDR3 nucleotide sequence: TGTGCCAGCTCCCGTGGGGAGCTGTTTTTT. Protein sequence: CASSRGELFF.

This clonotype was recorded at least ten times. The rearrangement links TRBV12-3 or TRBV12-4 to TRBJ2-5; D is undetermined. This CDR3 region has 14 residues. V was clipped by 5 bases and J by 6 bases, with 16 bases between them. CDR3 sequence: CASSPDGLSKTQYF. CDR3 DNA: TGTGCCAGCAGTCCCGACGGCCTGAGTAAGACCCAGTACTTC.